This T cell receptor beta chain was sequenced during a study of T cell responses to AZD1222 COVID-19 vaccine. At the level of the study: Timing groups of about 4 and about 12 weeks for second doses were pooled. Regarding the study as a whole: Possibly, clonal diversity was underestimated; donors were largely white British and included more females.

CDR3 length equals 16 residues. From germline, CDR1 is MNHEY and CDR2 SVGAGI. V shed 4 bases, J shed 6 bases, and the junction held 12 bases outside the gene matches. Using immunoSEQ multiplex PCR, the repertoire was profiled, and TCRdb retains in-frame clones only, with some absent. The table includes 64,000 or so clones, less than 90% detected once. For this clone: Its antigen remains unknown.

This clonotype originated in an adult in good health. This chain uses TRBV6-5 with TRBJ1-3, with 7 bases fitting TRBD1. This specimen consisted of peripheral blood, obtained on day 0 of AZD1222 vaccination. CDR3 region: CASSSSSGRGENTIYF. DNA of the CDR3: TGTGCCAGCAGTTCCTCCTCCGGCAGGGGGGAAAACACCATATATTTT.